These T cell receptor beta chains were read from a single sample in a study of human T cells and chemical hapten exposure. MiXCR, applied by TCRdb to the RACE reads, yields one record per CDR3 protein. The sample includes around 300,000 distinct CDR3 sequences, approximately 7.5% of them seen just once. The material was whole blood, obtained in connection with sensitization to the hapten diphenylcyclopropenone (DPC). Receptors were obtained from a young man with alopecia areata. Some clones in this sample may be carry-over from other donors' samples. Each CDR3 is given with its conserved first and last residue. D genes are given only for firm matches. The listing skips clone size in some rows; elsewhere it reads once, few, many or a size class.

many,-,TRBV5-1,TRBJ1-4,TGCGCCAGCAGCTCAGGTTCCTACTTAAGACGTGAAAAACTGTTTTTT,CASSSGSYLRREKLFF
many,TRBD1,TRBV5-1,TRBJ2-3,TGCGCCAGCAGCGGGACAGGGGGCACAGATACGCAGTATTTT,CASSGTGGTDTQYF
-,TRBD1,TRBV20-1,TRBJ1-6,TGCAGTGCGCTGACAGGGGTCGGGTCCTATAATTCACCCCTCCACTTT,CSALTGVGSYNSPLHF
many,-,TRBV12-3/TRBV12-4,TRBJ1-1,TGTGCCAGCAGGGTACTAGGCACTGAAGCTTTCTTT,CASRVLGTEAFF
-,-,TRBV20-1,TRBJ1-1,TGCAGTGCTCTTGTCGGTACTAACACTGAAGCTTTCTTT,CSALVGTNTEAFF
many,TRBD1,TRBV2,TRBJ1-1,TGTGCCAGCAGTCCGGGACAGGGAAGGGCTGAAGCTTTCTTT,CASSPGQGRAEAFF
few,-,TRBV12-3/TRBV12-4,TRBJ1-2,TGTGCCAGCAGTTTAGCGGCGGGGGGCTATGGCTACACCTTC,CASSLAAGGYGYTF
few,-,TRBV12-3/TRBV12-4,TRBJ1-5,TGTGCCAGCAGTTTAGGGAAAAGGGAGCCCCAGCATTTT,CASSLGKREPQHF
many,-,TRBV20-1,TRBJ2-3,TGCAGTGCTAGGCGGGTAGTGGGTACGCAGTATTTT,CSARRVVGTQYF
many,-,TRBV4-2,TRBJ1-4,TGTGCCAGCAGCCCGGACTCTGCCGTAGGGCGAGCTGAAAAACTGTTTTTT,CASSPDSAVGRAEKLFF
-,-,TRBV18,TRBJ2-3,TGTGCCAGCTCACCAACTAGCCTGCTGACAGATACGCAGTATTTT,CASSPTSLLTDTQYF
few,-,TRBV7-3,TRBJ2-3,TGTGCCAGCAGCAAAGGACAGAGCACAGATACGCAGTATTTT,CASSKGQSTDTQYF
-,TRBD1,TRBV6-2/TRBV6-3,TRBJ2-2,TGTGCCAGCACCAGGACAGGGAACACCGGGGAGCTGTTTTTT,CASTRTGNTGELFF
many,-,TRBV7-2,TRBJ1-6,TGTGCCAGCAGCTTATTCGATTCACCCCTCCACTTT,CASSLFDSPLHF
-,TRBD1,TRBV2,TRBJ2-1,TGTGCCAGCAGACCAGACAGGGGTAATGAGCAGTTCTTC,CASRPDRGNEQFF
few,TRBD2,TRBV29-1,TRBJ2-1,TGCAGCGTTGACCCACCGTGGCGGGGGATAAATGAGCAGTTCTTC,CSVDPPWRGINEQFF
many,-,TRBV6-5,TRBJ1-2,TGTGCCAGCAGCCGCCAGGCGACGTACTATGGCTACACCTTC,CASSRQATYYGYTF
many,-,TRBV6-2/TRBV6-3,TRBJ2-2,TGTGCCAGCAGTTTTAGGGTCGTGGACACCGGGGAGCTGTTTTTT,CASSFRVVDTGELFF
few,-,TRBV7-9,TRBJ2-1,TGTGCCAGCAGCTTAAAAATTAGATTCCTACTAGACAATGAGCAGTTCTTC,CASSLKIRFLLDNEQFF
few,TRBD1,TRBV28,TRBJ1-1,TGTGCCAGCAGTTTATGGGACAGGGAGAGCACTGAAGCTTTCTTT,CASSLWDRESTEAFF
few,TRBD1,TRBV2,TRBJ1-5,TGTGCCAGCAGGGACCCGTTACAGGGGGCGAAATGGCAGCCCCAGCATTTT,CASRDPLQGAKWQPQHF
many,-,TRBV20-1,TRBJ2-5,TGCAGTGCTAGAAATTTTGCGCCGGGAACCCAAGAGACCCAGTACTTC,CSARNFAPGTQETQYF
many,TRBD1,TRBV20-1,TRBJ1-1,TGCAGTGCTAGTTCGAGGGGGCCTGAAGCTTTCTTT,CSASSRGPEAFF
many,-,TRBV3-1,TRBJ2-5,TGTGCCAGCAGCCGAGGGACCCAAGAGACCCAGTACTTC,CASSRGTQETQYF
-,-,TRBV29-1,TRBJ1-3,TGCAGCGTTGAAGAGGGGAGCTCTGGAAACACCATATATTTT,CSVEEGSSGNTIYF
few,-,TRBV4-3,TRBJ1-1,TGCGCCAGCAGCCAAGTAACCGAGGACACTGAAGCTTTCTTT,CASSQVTEDTEAFF
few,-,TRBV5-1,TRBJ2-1,TGCGCCAGCAGCTTGGACGGGGGTAACTCCTACAATGAGCAGTTCTTC,CASSLDGGNSYNEQFF
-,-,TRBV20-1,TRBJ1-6,TGCAGTGCTAGATGGGGTTTGAGACTGTCACCCCTCCACTTT,CSARWGLRLSPLHF
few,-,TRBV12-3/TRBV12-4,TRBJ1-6,TGTGCCAGCAGCCTCCAGGGCACGGGATCACCCCTCCACTTT,CASSLQGTGSPLHF
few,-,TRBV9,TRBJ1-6,TGTGCCAGCAGCGTAGAGACAGGCGATTCACCCCTCCACTTT,CASSVETGDSPLHF
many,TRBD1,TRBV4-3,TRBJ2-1,TGCGCCAGCAGCGCAACCGGGACAGGGCACTACAATGAGCAGTTCTTC,CASSATGTGHYNEQFF
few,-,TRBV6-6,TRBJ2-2,TGTGCCAGCAGAGGGTCGCGGGGAACCGGGGAGCTGTTTTTT,CASRGSRGTGELFF
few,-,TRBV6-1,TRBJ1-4,TGTGCCAGCAGACCCCAATTGGGGGGGAAACCTAATGAAAAACTGTTTTTT,CASRPQLGGKPNEKLFF
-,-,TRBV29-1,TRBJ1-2,TGCAGCGCCACAGATAACTATGGCTACACCTTC,CSATDNYGYTF
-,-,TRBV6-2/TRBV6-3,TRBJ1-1,TGTGCCAGCAGTTACTCGAGGGGCGGGGCGGAGAACACTGAAGCTTTCTTT,CASSYSRGGAENTEAFF
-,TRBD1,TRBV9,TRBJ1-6,TGTGCCAGCAGCGCCGGCGACAGGGTTTATAATTCACCCCTCCACTTT,CASSAGDRVYNSPLHF
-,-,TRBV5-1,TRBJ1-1,TGCGCCAGCAGCCATGGACCCGAGAACACTGAAGCTTTCTTT,CASSHGPENTEAFF
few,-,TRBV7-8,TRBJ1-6,TGTGCCAGCAGTCCCCGTGGCCAGGGAGACTCACCCCTCCACTTT,CASSPRGQGDSPLHF
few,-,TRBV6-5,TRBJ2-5,TGTGCCAGCAGTTACTCGATTTCGGGGTCCGAGACCCAGTACTTC,CASSYSISGSETQYF
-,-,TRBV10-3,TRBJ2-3,TGTGCCATCAGTGAGTCCGAGCGAAAGCAGTATTTT,CAISESERKQYF
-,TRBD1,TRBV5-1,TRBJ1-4,TGCGCCAGCAGCGGTGGGACAGCCTCTTCGAAACTGTTTTTT,CASSGGTASSKLFF
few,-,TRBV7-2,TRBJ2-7,TGTGCCAGCAGCCCAGCCGCGGGCAGGAACGAGCAGTACTTC,CASSPAAGRNEQYF
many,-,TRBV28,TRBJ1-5,TGTGCCAGCAGTTTCACATGGGCAGGGGATCAGCCCCAGCATTTT,CASSFTWAGDQPQHF
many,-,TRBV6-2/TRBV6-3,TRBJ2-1,TGTGCCAGCAGTTTGGACCAGGGGAGGGTCAATGAGCAGTTCTTC,CASSLDQGRVNEQFF
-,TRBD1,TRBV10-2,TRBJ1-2,TGCGCCAGCAGTGCAGGACAGGGTCATAGGAGCTATGGCTACACCTTC,CASSAGQGHRSYGYTF
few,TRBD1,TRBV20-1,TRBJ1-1,TGCAGTGCTAGAGGGGGTGGTGGGACAGGAGGAGGGTACACTGAAGCTTTCTTT,CSARGGGGTGGGYTEAFF
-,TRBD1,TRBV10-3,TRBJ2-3,TGTGCCATCAGTGGGCGACAGGGGGCTCAAGCTAGAGATACGCAGTATTTT,CAISGRQGAQARDTQYF